Listed below are T cell receptor beta chains from one sample, sequenced in a study of T cell changes during pregnancy in multiple sclerosis. The method was immunoSEQ multiplex PCR; TCRdb's version includes in-frame clones alone and lacks a portion of them. The sample includes more than 45,000 clones, roughly 93% of them seen just once. This material consisted of CD8+ T cells from peripheral blood mononuclear cells, taken in the second trimester of pregnancy. Receptor source: a female donor with multiple sclerosis, enrolled in a pregnancy study. CDR3s include the opening cysteine and the closing phenylalanine or tryptophan. D genes are given only for firm matches. Not all rows give a size; the values are once, few, many and, for expanded clones, a class.

clone size	D gene	V gene	CDR3 length	J gene	CDR3 protein	CDR3 DNA
-	-	TRBV27	16	TRBJ2-7	CASSFYRDGPSYEQYF	TGTGCCAGCAGTTTTTACAGGGATGGCCCTTCCTACGAGCAGTACTTC
-	TRBD1	TRBV7-9	17	TRBJ2-7	CASSPRTGSGNTYEQYF	TGTGCCAGCAGCCCTAGGACAGGCTCAGGGAATACATACGAGCAGTACTTC
-	-	TRBV12-5	16	TRBJ2-5	CASGLAAAVSSGTQYF	TGTGCTAGTGGTTTGGCGGCGGCTGTTTCGAGCGGGACCCAGTACTTC
once	TRBD1	TRBV6-5	13	TRBJ2-1	CASKLTGIGEQFF	TGTGCCAGCAAGTTGACAGGGATAGGGGAGCAGTTCTTC
-	TRBD2	TRBV5-1	18	TRBJ2-1	CASSLEAIIAGVNNEQFF	TGCGCCAGCAGCTTGGAAGCGATAATAGCGGGAGTAAACAATGAGCAGTTCTTC
-	TRBD1	TRBV7-9	14	TRBJ1-5	CASQPGQSNQPQHF	TGTGCCAGCCAGCCGGGACAGAGCAATCAGCCCCAGCATTTT
once	TRBD1	TRBV12-5	13	TRBJ2-1	CAHRGFTYNEQFF	TGTGCTCACAGGGGGTTCACCTACAATGAGCAGTTCTTC
-	TRBD1	TRBV28	16	TRBJ2-2	CASRQDGRGHTGELFF	TGTGCCAGCAGACAAGATGGCAGGGGGCACACCGGGGAGCTGTTTTTT
-	TRBD1	TRBV28	13	TRBJ1-5	CASSLDRNQPQHF	TGTGCCAGCAGCCTGGACAGGAATCAGCCCCAGCATTTT
-	-	TRBV7-9	15	TRBJ2-1	CASSLPDHSYNEQFF	TGTGCCAGCAGCTTACCAGATCACTCCTACAATGAGCAGTTCTTC
few	TRBD1	TRBV30	13	TRBJ1-2	CASPGQGDYGYTF	TGTGCCTCACCGGGACAGGGCGACTATGGCTACACCTTC
-	TRBD2	TRBV5-1	22	TRBJ2-1	CASSFPGTSVTSGRTRIDEQFF	TGCGCCAGCAGCTTCCCCGGAACCTCCGTGACTAGCGGGAGGACGCGTATAGATGAGCAGTTCTTC
-	TRBD1	TRBV10-3	15	TRBJ2-1	CAIRDQGTVYNEQFF	TGTGCCATCAGGGACCAGGGGACAGTGTACAATGAGCAGTTCTTC
-	TRBD1	TRBV5-1	18	TRBJ2-5	CASSIGTGRRGDQETQYF	TGCGCCAGCAGCATTGGGACAGGGAGAAGGGGGGACCAAGAGACCCAGTACTTC
-	-	TRBV6-1	14	TRBJ2-7	CAATEAPSSYEQYF	TGTGCCGCTACGGAGGCCCCGAGCTCCTACGAGCAGTACTTC
-	TRBD1	TRBV4-2	15	TRBJ1-5	CASSQRTGSNQPQHF	TGTGCCAGCAGCCAACGGACAGGGAGCAATCAGCCCCAGCATTTT
-	-	TRBV27	13	TRBJ2-3	CASSFQRTDTQYF	TGTGCCAGCAGTTTTCAGAGGACAGATACGCAGTATTTT
-	-	TRBV7-2	15	TRBJ2-7	CASSETPSAYYEQYF	TGTGCCAGCAGCGAGACGCCTAGCGCCTACTACGAGCAGTACTTC
-	-	TRBV5-5	14	TRBJ2-2	CASSPKQGPGELFF	TGTGCCAGCAGCCCGAAACAGGGTCCCGGGGAGCTGTTTTTT
-	TRBD1	TRBV6-7	17	TRBJ1-1	CASSYGGQGDPNTEAFF	TGTGCCAGCAGTTATGGGGGACAGGGGGACCCGAACACTGAAGCTTTCTTT
-	TRBD1	TRBV27	11	TRBJ1-1	CASSSGQGAFF	TGTGCCAGCAGTTCAGGACAGGGGGCTTTCTTT
-	TRBD1	TRBV2	15	TRBJ2-2	CASSEEGGASGELFF	TGTGCCAGCAGTGAAGAAGGGGGCGCTTCCGGGGAGCTGTTTTTT
-	TRBD1	TRBV5-1	16	TRBJ2-1	CASSLDSEGARNEQFF	TGCGCCAGCAGCTTGGATTCCGAGGGGGCGCGGAATGAGCAGTTCTTC
-	TRBD1	TRBV9	14	TRBJ2-7	CASSHPGTAYEQYF	TGTGCCAGCAGCCATCCCGGGACAGCCTACGAGCAGTACTTC